This T cell receptor beta chain derives from a study of T-cell memory formation after mild COVID-19. Study context: TCR clusters largely stayed donor specific.

About this clonotype: The antigen is unknown.

Study-wide results and limits: Largely, contracting CD4+ clones fell within CM and EM, and contracting CD8+ clones within EMRA. Second-wave clones that peaked on day 37 lacked confirmed SARS-CoV-2 specificity. Day 15 to 85 contracting clones showed balanced CD4/CD8; later expanders leaned CD4+.

The V gene lost 2 bases and the J gene lost 5 bases, with 19 bases spanning the gap. CDR1 and CDR2 from the germline V gene are MNHEY and SVGAGI. The CDR3 extends over 16 amino acids. From the 5' RACE reads, TCRdb called clonotypes with MiXCR, one entry per CDR3 protein. The sample includes 530,000 or so distinct CDR3 sequences, 15% to 20% seen only once; the top ten take about 8.6%. Sequencing was done on a sample of PBMCs or a T cell subset sorted from them (not recorded which). The sequence was obtained from an adult woman who had mild COVID-19 (a few samples of this study predate the infection). Cell type and time point are not known. The chain links TRBV6-5 to TRBJ2-7; a weak D match, TRBD2 (5 bases). CDR3 coding DNA: TGTGCCAGCAGTTACGAGCCGGGGATGGGTTTGGACGAGCAGTACTTC. It specifies CASSYEPGMGLDEQYF.